The 9 T cell receptor beta chains below all came from one sample that was sequenced in a study of T cell repertoires in cytomegalovirus infection. TCRdb reanalysed the reads using MiXCR and keeps one entry per CDR3 protein. The sample shows more than 200,000 distinct CDR3 sequences, roughly 10% of them seen only once. Source material: PBMCs. The receptors shown here come from a human donor in good health (CMV status not recorded). Some clones in this sample may be carry-over from other donors' samples.

This clonotype was seen ten or more times. The V and J genes are TRBV7-8 and TRBJ1-1; D not certain. The CDR3 runs 15 residues. V was trimmed by 2 bases and J by 0 bases, leaving 10 bases between them. The germline V gene encodes CDR1 SGHVS and CDR2 FQNEAQ. CDR3 loop: CASSLPRKMNTEAFF. As DNA, the CDR3 is TGTGCCAGCAGCTTACCCAGGAAGATGAACACTGAAGCTTTCTTT.

This clonotype was counted many times. V and J are TRBV28 and TRBJ2-1; TRBD1 might be the D (7 bases). The length of the CDR3 is 13 residues. Trimming removed 7 bases from V and 9 bases from J, with 16 bases in between. The V gene's germline CDR1 is MDHEN and CDR2 SYDVKM. The CDR3 DNA is TGTGCCAGCATGGTCAGGGGGGCGGGTGAGCAGTTCTTC. This encodes CASMVRGAGEQFF.

On this clonotype: This may be a read error, as it is one base from a much larger clone. The rearrangement links TRBV19 to TRBJ2-7, with D perhaps matching TRBD2 (6 bases). Trimming removed 4 bases from V and 3 bases from J, with 13 bases in between. Germline values: CDR1 LNHDA, CDR2 SQIVND (reference sequence). This CDR3 spans 14 amino acids. CDR3 amino acids: CASSTRRVVYEQYF. The CDR3 DNA reads TGTGCCAGTAGTACTAGGAGGGTTGTCTACGAGCAGTACTTC.

In its sample, this clonotype was seen many times. This sequence joins TRBV7-4 and TRBJ1-1; maybe TRBD1 (5 bases). This CDR3 comprises 12 residues. Germline lookup yields CDR1 SGHVT and CDR2 SQSDAQ. Trimming stripped 1 base from V and 7 bases from J, with 7 bases between. CDR3 DNA sequence: TGTGCCAGCAGCTTAGTGGGGGGTGAAGCTTTCTTT. Protein: CASSLVGGEAFF.

This clonotype has ten or more counts. The rearrangement joins TRBV7-2 to TRBJ2-2; 8 bases fit TRBD1. Germline CDR1 is SGHTA and CDR2 is FQGNSA. This CDR3 has 14 amino acids. The junction had 4 bases not matched to a gene; V was cut back by 5 bases and J by 5 bases. Here the CDR3 reads CASSADRGTGELFF. The DNA of the CDR3 is TGTGCCAGCAGCGCCGACAGGGGAACCGGGGAGCTGTTTTTT.

This clonotype was seen many times. The chain uses TRBV11-3 and TRBJ2-3; D perhaps matches TRBD1 (5 bases). The CDR3 has 14 amino acids. Germline CDR1 SGHNT, CDR2 YENEEA. Trimming removed 5 bases at V and 4 bases at J, with 13 bases between. CDR3 sequence (DNA): TGTGCCAGCAGCCATAATCTAGGGGCAGATACGCAGTATTTT. Its translation: CASSHNLGADTQYF.

This clonotype was observed at least ten times. This chain links TRBV4-3 with TRBJ2-3; the match to TRBD1 covers 10 bases. Looked up from germline, CDR1 is LGHNA and CDR2 is YSLEER. CDR3 length: 18 residues. V shed 3 bases and J 4 bases; nucleotides not matched to a gene: 13. The CDR3 spells CASSQAFSGTGVADTQYF. The CDR3 bases are TGCGCCAGCAGCCAGGCGTTCTCCGGGACAGGGGTTGCAGATACGCAGTATTTT.

This clonotype was recorded a few times. This rearrangement joins TRBV29-1 to TRBJ2-1, with D possibly being TRBD1 (5 bases). V gave up 3 bases and J gave up 7 bases, with 13 bases separating them. Looked up from germline, CDR1 is SQVTM and CDR2 is ANQGSEA. This CDR3 region has 13 residues. The CDR3 is CSVDAGRWNEQFF. The CDR3 region has the DNA TGCAGCGTTGATGCAGGGCGTTGGAATGAGCAGTTCTTC.

This clonotype has just a few counts. The chain carries TRBV20-1 and TRBJ1-6, with 8 positions matching TRBD1. The CDR3 runs to 16 residues. Germline loops: CDR1 DFQATT, CDR2 SNEGSKA (reference sequence). V was clipped by 0 bases and J by 5 bases; unmatched bases: 6. The CDR3 reads CSARDSRTGNNSPLHF. In nucleotides, the CDR3 is TGCAGTGCTAGAGATTCGAGGACAGGGAATAATTCACCCCTCCACTTT.